This T cell receptor beta chain is drawn from a study of cytomegalovirus exposure and HLA in healthy donors. Study-level findings and limits: The study had only CMV serostatus as immune exposure information.

With regard to this clone: What it binds is unknown.

Vbeta (60) and Jbeta (13) primers were used in the PCR. Profiling relied on immunoSEQ multiplex PCR, and the TCRdb table lists in-frame clones only, not all of them. Among under 120,000 clones listed, approximately 80% were seen once. This CDR3 contains 13 residues. Per germline, CDR1 MNHNS and CDR2 SASEGT. Trimming took off 3 bases at V and 3 bases at J, with 9 bases between the two ends. Specimen: PBMCs. This clonotype was obtained from a female donor in good health and CMV-seropositive. The chain carries TRBV6-1 and TRBJ2-7, with D perhaps TRBD1 (6 bases). CDR3 amino acids: CASSDRTVYEQYF. The CDR3 region has the DNA TGTGCCAGCAGTGACCGGACAGTCTACGAGCAGTACTTC.